What follows are 5 T cell receptor beta chains derived from one specimen sequenced in a study of T cell responses to AZD1222 COVID-19 vaccine. Clones were read by immunoSEQ multiplex PCR, and TCRdb kept only the in-frame ones, dropping some. The sample carries 110,000 to 150,000 clones, 70% to 90% recorded once. The input for sequencing was peripheral blood, taken on day 0 of AZD1222 vaccination. The source is an adult in good health.

The chain couples TRBV6-1 to TRBJ2-7, with 7 bases that match TRBD2. Losses at the gene ends were 3 bases for V and 4 bases for J; bases not matched to a gene: 9. Germline values: CDR1 MNHNS, CDR2 SASEGT. This CDR3 contains 15 residues. DNA of the CDR3: TGTGCCAGCAGTGAGGGCGGGAGAACTACTTACGAGCAGTACTTC. This translates into CASSEGGRTTYEQYF.

The CDR3 bases are TGTGCCAGCATTCTGGGACAGGGGGAATCCTACGAGCAGTACTTC. Amino acids: CASILGQGESYEQYF. The genes are TRBV6-5 and TRBJ2-7, with 11 bases matching TRBD1. CDR3 length: 15 residues. Germline values: CDR1 MNHEY, CDR2 SVGAGI. V was pared by 7 bases and J by 1 base, with 6 bases of the junction left unmatched.

The rearrangement uses TRBV7-2 and TRBJ1-4; a weak D match, TRBD1 (6 bases). Trimming took off 5 bases at V and 4 bases at J, with 14 bases between the two ends. Per germline, CDR1 SGHTA and CDR2 FQGNSA. CDR3 length: 15 amino acids. DNA of the CDR3: TGTGCCAGCAGCCTCCGGACAGCGATTAATGAAAAACTGTTTTTT. This translates into CASSLRTAINEKLFF. Drawing the rest from reference TRBV7-2 and TRBJ1-4, the complete variable domain is GAGVSQSPSNKVTEKGKDVELRCDPISGHTALYWYRQSLGQGLEFLIYFQGNSAPDKSGLPSDRFSAERTGGSVSTLTIQRTQQEDSAVYLCASSLRTAINEKLFFGSGTQLSVL.

This chain connects TRBV4-2 to TRBJ1-2; TRBD1 is a possible D gene (6 bases). Deletions cut 4 bases from V and 8 bases from J, with 17 bases between. The CDR3 consists of 14 residues. Germline V gene lookup returns CDR1 LGHNA and CDR2 YNFKEQ. This chain's CDR3 is CASSRGGQPWGYTF. The CDR3 DNA reads TGTGCCAGCAGCCGTGGCGGACAGCCCTGGGGCTACACCTTC.

Of note for this clone: The same CDR3 arises from other DNA sequences in this sample as well. The chain combines TRBV28 with TRBJ2-1; D tentatively reads TRBD1 or TRBD2 (5 bases each). The CDR3 contains 13 residues. The V gene's germline CDR1 is MDHEN and CDR2 SYDVKM. Deletions cut 9 bases from V and 6 bases from J, with 15 bases between. This chain's CDR3 is CASSLPGRNEQFF. The CDR3 bases are TGTGCCAGTTCACTGCCGGGGCGCAATGAGCAGTTCTTC. Together with reference TRBV28 and TRBJ2-1, the CDR3 gives the full variable domain: DVKVTQSSRYLVKRTGEKVFLECVQDMDHENMFWYRQDPGLGLRLIYFSYDVKMKEKGDIPEGYSVSREKKERFSLILESASTNQTSMYLCASSLPGRNEQFFGPGTRLTVL.